Each of the 28 T cell receptor beta chains below was sequenced from the same sample in a study of blood T cells in healthy people across ages. Together with a sample-barcoded 5' primer, a J-beta primer mix was included in a second PCR lasting about 7 to 11 cycles. One entry per CDR3 protein, called by TCRdb with MiXCR from the 5' RACE reads. Counted here are about 930,000 distinct CDR3 sequences, 25% to 35% occurring once; the ten biggest clones make up 10%. These data were also reused for a study on T cells of mothers and their children.

The material sequenced was blood. The source of these receptors is a woman aged 40 to 55 in good health.

This clonotype has just a few counts. The V gene is TRBV7-9, the J gene TRBJ2-3, with TRBD2 identical over 14 bases. This CDR3 is 16 amino acids long. J was trimmed by 6 bases and V by 6 bases; bases with no gene match: 8. Germline CDR1 is SEHNR and CDR2 is FQNEAQ (reference sequence). CDR3 in DNA: TGTGCCAGCAGTTCCGGACTAGCGGGGGGTTTCGATACGCAGTATTTT. Residues: CASSSGLAGGFDTQYF.

This clonotype came up a few times. V and J are TRBV27 and TRBJ1-1; 9 bases map to TRBD1. With V trimmed by 5 bases and J by 3 bases, 10 bases remained unmatched. The CDR3 contains 16 residues. Germline CDR1 MNHEY, CDR2 SMNVEV (reference sequence). CDR3 bases: TGTGCCAGCAGTCTACAGGGGGCAAAGCTGTACACTGAAGCTTTCTTT. It encodes CASSLQGAKLYTEAFF.

This clonotype was counted only a few times. A clone one base away is much larger, so this may be a read error. The rearrangement joins TRBV11-2 to TRBJ1-2; D remains unclear. Trimming shortened V by 3 bases and J by 12 bases, and 14 bases separated the two germline ends. The CDR3 runs 12 residues. Germline V gene lookup returns CDR1 SGHAT and CDR2 FQNNGV. In DNA form, the CDR3 reads TGTGCCAGCAGCTTGTCCTCCTTAGGCGACACCTTC. Residues: CASSLSSLGDTF.

The chain has TRBV7-9 and TRBJ2-7; 11 nucleotides match TRBD2. Germline trimming cut 2 bases from V and 6 bases from J; bases unmatched to any gene: 6. Germline V gene sequence: CDR1 SEHNR, CDR2 FQNEAQ (reference sequence). The CDR3 has 15 amino acids. The CDR3 coding sequence is TGTGCCAGCAGCTTAACTAGCGGGGGCCCCCTCGAGCAGTACTTC. Encoded protein: CASSLTSGGPLEQYF.

The rearrangement links TRBV7-9 to TRBJ1-1; D unclear. CDR3 length: 10 amino acids. Trimming shortened V by 5 bases and J by 7 bases, and 5 bases separated the two germline ends. The germline CDR1 and CDR2 sequences are SEHNR and FQNEAQ (reference sequence). Written as DNA, the CDR3 is TGTGCCAGCAGCCCAGGTGAAGCTTTCTTT. Translating it yields CASSPGEAFF.

This clonotype came up many times. The genes are TRBV2 and TRBJ1-2; D gene ambiguous. Germline CDR1 and CDR2: SNHLY and FYNNEI. V dropped 1 base and J dropped 2 bases, with 5 bases sitting between them. The CDR3 is 13 amino acids. CDR3 nucleotides: TGTGCCAGCAGTGAAGGCAGAAACTATGGCTACACCTTC. This codes for CASSEGRNYGYTF.

This clonotype occurred a few times. The chain joins TRBV20-1 to TRBJ1-2; D is undetermined. Germline CDR1 is DFQATT and CDR2 is SNEGSKA (reference sequence). V was shortened by 3 bases and J by 2 bases, with 7 bases between the two germline ends. This CDR3 region has 12 residues. The CDR3: CSASDVNYGYTF. The CDR3 nucleotides are TGCAGTGCTAGCGATGTAAACTATGGCTACACCTTC.

On this clonotype itself: A much larger clone differs by one base, so this may be a read error. The J gene is TRBJ1-4, the V gene TRBV29-1; tentative D call: TRBD1 (6 bases). CDR1 SQVTM and CDR2 ANQGSEA come from the germline V gene. The V gene lost 7 bases and the J gene lost 3 bases, with 18 bases spanning the gap. This CDR3 contains 15 residues. CDR3 amino acids: CSANVGGRANEKLFF. CDR3 sequence (DNA): TGCAGCGCTAACGTGGGGGGCCGGGCTAATGAAAAACTGTTTTTT.

This clonotype was counted a few times. The chain recombines TRBV9 with TRBJ2-7; 9 bases align to TRBD1. The V and J ends lost 0 bases and 5 bases, in that order; junction bases with no gene match: 3. The CDR3 consists of 14 residues. CDR1 and CDR2 from the germline V gene are SGDLS and YYNGEE. Here the CDR3 reads CASSVGRQGDEQYF. In DNA form, the CDR3 reads TGTGCCAGCAGCGTAGGGAGACAGGGGGACGAGCAGTACTTC.

The chain links TRBV20-1 to TRBJ2-7; perhaps TRBD1 as D (5 bases). Germline V gives CDR1 DFQATT, CDR2 SNEGSKA (reference sequence). Trimming stripped 4 bases from V and 3 bases from J, with 16 bases between. This CDR3 is 14 amino acids long. The CDR3 spells CSAIKRTNVYEQYF. For the CDR3, the DNA is TGCAGTGCTATCAAACGGACAAATGTCTACGAGCAGTACTTC.

Here the CDR3 DNA reads TGTGCCATCAGTGGTGGTAAAGGCACAGATGCACAGTATTTT. Translation gives CAISGGKGTDAQYF. The rearrangement uses TRBV10-3 and TRBJ2-3; D gene uncertain. With 4 bases removed from V and 12 bases from J, the gap between germline ends came to 20 bases. Germline-derived CDR1 and CDR2 are ENHRY and SYGVKD. The CDR3 has 14 amino acids.

In its sample, this clonotype was seen many times. The rearrangement uses TRBV15 and TRBJ1-6; D ambiguous. CDR3 size: 13 residues. Germline CDR1 and CDR2: LNHNV and YYDKDF (reference sequence). The V end lost 0 bases, the J end lost 6 bases, and 3 bases lay between the germline ends. The CDR3 nucleotides read TGTGCCACCAGCAGAGATCCTAATTCACCCCTCCACTTT. This codes for CATSRDPNSPLHF.

This chain joins TRBV7-9 and TRBJ2-3; 7 bases are shared with TRBD1. V shed 5 bases, J shed 2 bases, and the junction held 13 bases outside the gene matches. This CDR3 is 17 amino acids long. Germline lookup yields CDR1 SEHNR and CDR2 FQNEAQ (reference sequence). Written as DNA, the CDR3 is TGTGCCAGCAGCCTCCGGCAGGGGGTTTTCTTCACAGATACGCAGTATTTT. Residues: CASSLRQGVFFTDTQYF.

V usage is TRBV7-2 and J usage is TRBJ2-3, with D perhaps being TRBD1 or TRBD2 (5 bases each). The CDR3 contains 14 residues. Between the trimmed V and J ends, which lost 3 bases and 6 bases, there was a span of 13 bases. Germline V gene lookup returns CDR1 SGHTA and CDR2 FQGNSA. The CDR3 loop is CASSLGWGSDTQYF. CDR3 nucleotides: TGTGCCAGCAGCTTGGGGTGGGGGTCGGATACGCAGTATTTT.

The table lists this clonotype with a count of one. With a much larger clone just one base away, this may be a read error. This rearrangement joins TRBV12-3 or TRBV12-4 to TRBJ2-7; weak D call: TRBD2 (6 bases). The CDR3 has 13 amino acids. V lost 3 bases to trimming and J lost 10 bases, with 16 bases between them. CDR3 DNA: TGTGCCAGCAGTTTCGGCTGGAGGGAGATCCAGTACTTC. As protein: CASSFGWREIQYF.

The CDR3: CASSRWGGMSGGTEAFF. For the CDR3, the DNA is TGTGCCAGCAGCCGCTGGGGTGGGATGTCCGGAGGCACTGAAGCTTTCTTT. J is TRBJ1-1 and V is TRBV5-5; D not resolved. Trimming shortened V by 4 bases and J by 4 bases, and 23 bases separated the two germline ends. This CDR3 spans 17 amino acids. Germline CDR1 SGHKS, CDR2 YYEKEE (reference sequence).

The sample holds a few counts of this clonotype. The V and J genes are TRBV7-3 and TRBJ2-3; no reliable D call. The germline gives CDR1 SGHTA, CDR2 FQGTGA. The V end lost 4 bases, the J end lost 7 bases, and 12 bases lay between the germline ends. The CDR3 is 13 amino acids. The CDR3 sequence is CASSSLADNTQYF. In DNA form, the CDR3 reads TGTGCCAGCAGCTCGCTTGCGGATAATACGCAGTATTTT.

To note about this clonotype: One junction end disagrees with the germline gene, perhaps due to a read error. The chain joins TRBV6-6 to TRBJ1-2; D perhaps matches TRBD1 (5 bases). The CDR3 has 12 residues. Germline V CDR1 and CDR2: MNHNY, SVGAGI (reference sequence). CDR3 in DNA: TGTGCCTGCAGGGACTCAGACTATGGCTACACCTTC. Translation gives CACRDSDYGYTF.

This clonotype was found many times. The CDR3 spells CASSQDTGLAGGPRDNEQFF. The DNA for the CDR3 is TGTGCCAGCAGCCAAGATACGGGACTAGCGGGGGGGCCCCGGGACAATGAGCAGTTCTTC. The chain joins TRBV14 to TRBJ2-1; TRBD2 matches at 16 bases. The CDR3 is 20 amino acids. Germline CDR1 and CDR2: SGHDN and FVKESK. Losses at the gene ends were 0 bases for V and 5 bases for J; bases not matched to a gene: 10.

To note about this clonotype: A much more abundant neighbour one base away suggests this may be a read error. The rearrangement links TRBV15 to TRBJ2-7, with D unclear. This CDR3 region has 18 residues. CDR1 and CDR2 (germline): LNHNV, YYDKDF (reference sequence). Between the trimmed V and J ends, which lost 0 bases and 7 bases, there was a span of 25 bases. CDR3 protein: CATSRDRLTLSPRNEQYF. The CDR3 nucleotides read TGTGCCACCAGCAGAGATCGTTTAACCCTATCCCCCAGGAATGAGCAGTACTTC. The entire variable domain, with the rest obtained from reference TRBV15 and TRBJ2-7, is as follows: DAMVIQNPRYQVTQFGKPVTLSCSQTLNHNVMYWYQQKSSQAPKLLFHYYDKDFNNEADTPDNFQSRRPNTSFCFLDIRSPGLGDTAMYLCATSRDRLTLSPRNEQYFGPGTRLTVT.

V usage is TRBV29-1 and J usage is TRBJ1-2; weak D call: TRBD1 (5 bases). V dropped 3 bases and J dropped 8 bases, with 25 bases sitting between them. This CDR3 region has 16 residues. Germline CDR1 and CDR2: SQVTM and ANQGSEA. CDR3 DNA: TGCAGCGTTGACCTCAGTGGGTCCGGGGGGGGAGACGGCTACACCTTC. This sequence encodes CSVDLSGSGGGDGYTF.

This clonotype was observed a few times. An end of the junction differs from the germline gene, which may be a read error. This chain links TRBV11-2 with TRBJ2-5; 14 nucleotides match TRBD2. Germline lookup yields CDR1 SGHAT and CDR2 FQNNGV. The CDR3 has 16 residues. The CDR3 coding sequence is TGTGCCAGTAGCTTGGGGACTAGCGGGGGAGAGGAGACCCAGTACTTC. Protein product: CASSLGTSGGEETQYF.

This chain links TRBV6-4 with TRBJ2-3; no firm D call. Germline V gene sequence: CDR1 MRHNA, CDR2 SNTAGT. V lost 2 bases, J lost 4 bases, and 13 bases lay in between. This CDR3 has 15 amino acids. This CDR3 reads CASSDGSSSSDTQYF. As DNA, the CDR3 is TGTGCCAGCAGTGACGGGTCTAGTTCGTCAGATACGCAGTATTTT.

This clonotype occurred a few times. V gene TRBV12-3 or TRBV12-4 combines with J gene TRBJ1-4; D ambiguous. V lost 8 bases, J lost 8 bases, and 6 bases lay in between. The CDR3 sequence is 10 residues long. For the CDR3, the DNA is TGTGCCAGCGGACGGGAAAAACTGTTTTTT. Translation: CASGREKLFF.

This clonotype has a handful of counts. V usage is TRBV7-2 and J usage is TRBJ2-7; 7 bases fit TRBD2. Germline CDR1 reads SGHTA; CDR2 reads FQGNSA. V dropped 5 bases and J dropped 3; count of bases not matched to a gene: 10. The CDR3 runs 15 residues. The CDR3 sequence: CASSQGGAALYEQYF. The CDR3 nucleotides read TGTGCCAGCAGCCAGGGAGGGGCCGCCCTCTACGAGCAGTACTTC.

A word on this clonotype: A much larger clonotype is one base distant, so this may be a read error. The V gene is TRBV12-3 or TRBV12-4, the J gene TRBJ2-6, with TRBD1 matching over 7 bases. This CDR3 is built from 16 residues. CDR3 bases: TGTACCAGCGGCCGGGACAGAGTCTCTGGGGCCAACGTCCTGACTTTC. Translation gives CTSGRDRVSGANVLTF.

This clonotype was seen repeatedly, ten times or more. This rearrangement joins TRBV7-2 to TRBJ1-2; 10 bases are a match to TRBD1. Germline-derived CDR1 and CDR2 are SGHTA and FQGNSA. The CDR3 has 20 amino acids. The V gene end was trimmed by 3 bases and the J gene end by 1 base; junction bases not matched to a gene: 17. The CDR3 here is CASSFLRTGTGAKVNYGYTF. CDR3 nucleotide sequence: TGTGCCAGCAGCTTTCTTCGTACCGGGACAGGGGCGAAAGTTAACTATGGCTACACCTTC. The full variable domain, rest sourced from reference TRBV7-2 and TRBJ1-2, is GAGVSQSPSNKVTEKGKDVELRCDPISGHTALYWYRQSLGQGLEFLIYFQGNSAPDKSGLPSDRFSAERTGGSVSTLTIQRTQQEDSAVYLCASSFLRTGTGAKVNYGYTFGSGTRLTVV.

The chain recombines TRBV7-2 with TRBJ2-7, with D tentatively TRBD1 (6 bases). Trimming removed 1 base from V and 2 bases from J, with 9 bases in between. The V gene's germline CDR1 is SGHTA and CDR2 FQGNSA. The CDR3 extends over 14 amino acids. The CDR3 DNA reads as TGTGCCAGCAGCTTAGAGCCAGGGGCCTACGAGCAGTACTTC. It specifies CASSLEPGAYEQYF.